The 14 T cell receptor beta chains listed next were all sequenced from one sample in a study of molecular identifiers for immune sequencing clone quantification. TCRdb re-analysed the PCR reads in MiXCR, keeping a single row per CDR3 protein. The sample shows some 650,000 distinct CDR3 sequences, less than 20% of them seen only once. Material: naive CD8+ T cells from blood, with Jurkat cell RNA spiked in. Sample subset: FACS-sorted CD8+CD4-CCR7+CD45RA+ naive T cells. The receptor set was obtained from a human donor in good health. Some libraries in this study had Jurkat cell RNA spiked in.

This clonotype was found a few times. V and J are TRBV4-3 and TRBJ2-1; D is perhaps TRBD1 (6 bases). V was clipped by 3 bases and J by 9 bases, with 15 bases between them. Germline V CDR1 and CDR2: LGHNA, YSLEER. CDR3 length: 14 amino acids. For the CDR3, the DNA is TGCGCCAGCAGCCAGTACAGGGCCCAGGGTGAGCAGTTCTTC. This translates into CASSQYRAQGEQFF.

The CDR3 here is CARGARTGTNYGYTF. For the CDR3, the DNA is TGTGCCAGAGGGGCAAGGACGGGTACTAACTATGGCTACACCTTC. V and J are TRBV19 and TRBJ1-2; D is perhaps TRBD1 (5 bases). V was clipped by 9 bases and J by 0 bases, with 17 bases between them. Per the germline V gene, CDR1 is LNHDA and CDR2 is SQIVND (reference sequence). CDR3 size: 15 residues. Full variable domain (rest looked up from reference TRBV19 and TRBJ1-2): DGGITQSPKYLFRKEGQNVTLSCEQNLNHDAMYWYRQDPGQGLRLIYYSQIVNDFQKGDIAEGYSVSREKKESFPLTVTSAQKNPTAFYLCARGARTGTNYGYTFGSGTRLTVV.

This clonotype occurred many times. The rearrangement links TRBV6-5 to TRBJ2-3; tentative D call: TRBD2 (5 bases). CDR1 MNHEY and CDR2 SVGAGI come from the germline V gene. The CDR3 has 15 amino acids. Trimming took 2 bases from V and 6 from J, leaving 15 bases between them. This CDR3 reads CASSYGEGLWDTQYF. In DNA, the CDR3 is TGTGCCAGCAGTTACGGTGAGGGTTTATGGGATACGCAGTATTTT.

This clonotype was counted at least ten times. The chain carries TRBV12-3 or TRBV12-4 and TRBJ2-6, with 7 bases aligning to TRBD1. V trimming: 6 bases; J trimming: 1 base; junction bases outside the gene matches: 12. This CDR3 spans 18 amino acids. Here the CDR3 reads CASSNTGTEVSGANVLTF. As DNA, the CDR3 is TGTGCCAGCAGCAACACCGGGACAGAAGTATCTGGGGCCAACGTCCTGACTTTC.

At least ten counts were recorded for this clonotype. The rearrangement uses TRBV27 and TRBJ1-4; D gene uncertain. Germline lookup yields CDR1 MNHEY and CDR2 SMNVEV (reference sequence). The CDR3 has 15 amino acids. The V gene lost 5 bases and the J gene lost 2 bases, with 12 bases spanning the gap. The CDR3 region has the DNA TGTGCCAGCAGTCCCGAGGGTCGCACTAATGAAAAACTGTTTTTT. Translating it yields CASSPEGRTNEKLFF. The variable domain in full, completed from reference TRBV27 and TRBJ1-4, reads EAQVTQNPRYLITVTGKKLTVTCSQNMNHEYMSWYRQDPGLGLRQIYYSMNVEVTDKGDVPEGYKVSRKEKRNFPLILESPSPNQTSLYFCASSPEGRTNEKLFFGSGTQLSVL.

This clonotype was detected ten times or more. The J gene is TRBJ1-5, the V gene TRBV6-2 or TRBV6-3; D gene unclear. The ends were cut back, 0 bases at V and 4 bases at J, with 16 bases in the middle. Germline-derived CDR1 and CDR2 are MNHEY and SVGEGT. This CDR3 is 17 amino acids long. The DNA for the CDR3 is TGTGCCAGCAGTTACTCTGTGCAGGTGGATAAGAATCAGCCCCAGCATTTT. Residues: CASSYSVQVDKNQPQHF.

This clonotype was seen repeatedly, ten times or more. The chain carries TRBV29-1 and TRBJ2-7; D is ambiguous. Trimming left V 6 bases short and J 5 bases short, with 14 bases between. The CDR3 runs 12 residues. In germline, CDR1 is SQVTM, CDR2 ANQGSEA. CDR3 bases: TGCAGCGTACCGGTCGGCCCGGACGAGCAGTACTTC. It yields the protein CSVPVGPDEQYF.

Remarks on this clonotype: A much larger clone is a single base away; this may be a read error. CDR3: CASSEYGTTTRTDTQYF. In DNA form, the CDR3 reads TGTGCCAGCAGTGAATATGGGACAACTACGCGGACAGATACGCAGTATTTT. This chain links TRBV25-1 with TRBJ2-3, with D perhaps matching TRBD1 (6 bases). CDR3 length: 17 amino acids. V dropped 0 bases and J dropped 3 bases, with 16 bases sitting between them. CDR1 and CDR2 (germline): MGHDK, SYGVNS. The complete variable domain, with remaining parts taken from reference TRBV25-1 and TRBJ2-3, reads EADIYQTPRYLVIGTGKKITLECSQTMGHDKMYWYQQDPGMELHLIHYSYGVNSTEKGDLSSESTVSRIRTEHFPLTLESARPSHTSQYLCASSEYGTTTRTDTQYFGPGTRLTVL.

The gene calls are TRBV28 and TRBJ1-6, with a weak D call TRBD1 (6 bases). The germline V and J ends were trimmed by 6 bases and 9 bases, with 30 bases remaining between them. Germline CDR1 is MDHEN and CDR2 is SYDVKM. The CDR3 sequence is 19 residues long. The DNA for the CDR3 is TGTGCCAGCAGCCCCAACCTCCGGGACATACTAGTCCCTGGTTCACCCCTCCACTTT. Translating it yields CASSPNLRDILVPGSPLHF.

The rearrangement joins TRBV5-6 to TRBJ1-5, with D possibly TRBD1 on 5 matching bases. This CDR3 region has 16 residues. V lost 3 bases to trimming and J lost 0 bases, with 13 bases between them. The germline V gene has CDR1 SGHDT and CDR2 YYEEEE. Written as DNA, the CDR3 is TGTGCCAGCAGCTCCCTGGGAGGGGCTAGCAATCAGCCCCAGCATTTT. Its protein is CASSSLGGASNQPQHF.

The sample holds many counts of this clonotype. The CDR3 DNA is TGTGCCAGCAGTCTCACTCTAGCGGCCACCTACGAGCAGTACTTC. This codes for CASSLTLAATYEQYF. The chain uses TRBV28 and TRBJ2-7; TRBD2 matches 7 bases. With V trimmed by 5 bases and J by 2 bases, 9 bases remained unmatched. The CDR3 runs to 15 residues. Per germline, CDR1 MDHEN and CDR2 SYDVKM.

Notes on this clonotype: A much larger clone sits a single nucleotide away, making a read error possible. The rearrangement joins TRBV7-9 to TRBJ2-1, with 8 bases lining up with TRBD2. Germline values: CDR1 SEHNR, CDR2 FQNEAQ (reference sequence). V lost 5 bases and J lost 5; bases outside the gene matches: 11. The CDR3 extends over 16 amino acids. CDR3 coding DNA: TGTGCCAGCAGCCCGCCATTAGCGGGGCCCAACAATGAGCAGTTCTTC. It translates to CASSPPLAGPNNEQFF.

This clonotype showed up many times. This chain uses TRBV4-1 with TRBJ2-2; D is unclear. This CDR3 region has 14 residues. Between the trimmed V and J ends, which lost 1 base and 0 bases, there was a span of 3 bases. Germline-derived CDR1 and CDR2 are MGHRA and YSYEKL. DNA of the CDR3: TGCGCCAGCAGCCAAGGGACGAACACCGGGGAGCTGTTTTTT. This codes for CASSQGTNTGELFF.

This clonotype came up many times. V and J are TRBV7-2 and TRBJ2-7, with D perhaps TRBD1 (5 bases). In germline, CDR1 is SGHTA, CDR2 FQGNSA. This CDR3 has 18 residues. The V gene lost 1 base and the J gene lost 3 bases, with 22 bases spanning the gap. CDR3 amino acids: CASSLVSSKGSDFYEQYF. The CDR3 DNA follows: TGTGCCAGCAGCTTAGTGTCATCTAAGGGGTCTGACTTCTACGAGCAGTACTTC.